The subject of this entry is one T cell receptor (beta chain). Its target antigen remains unknown. Base qualities were left out, and no much larger clone turns up one base away. Via the germline V gene (reference sequence), CDR1 is LNHDA and CDR2 SQIVND. Cut back by 7 bases and 1 base, the V and J ends lie 15 bases apart. The CDR3, cysteine through phenylalanine, is 15 amino acids long. Just the 45-base CDR3 DNA is kept, in frame starting at base 1. The sequencing machine was an Illumina HiSeq 1500. TCRdb passed the public sequencing reads through fastp at Q25 and MiXCR, retaining productive beta sequences. When rows share a CDR3 protein, they turn into one entry using the most common DNA and genes. Within this sample are approximately 910,000 distinct CDR3 sequences, with approximately 31% of them counted one time only. Roughly 12% of the sample is held by the ten biggest clonotypes. The sample's treatment or condition label, decoded: in vitro stimulation with specific CMV peptide epitopes to enrich CMV-specific T cells.

The data were taken from a study of T cell repertoires in cytomegalovirus infection (dated by TCRdb to between 2018 and 2020). Regarding the study in general: The peptide stimulations were aimed at well-studied HLA-B-restricted epitopes as well as recently identified HLA-C-restricted CMV epitopes, whose presentation resists viral immunomodulation. The HLA type of each donor mattered for the analysis, because public TCR beta signatures pointed to carriage of CMV infection along with the matching HLA type. Study-wide conclusions, independent of this receptor: In both this cohort and an independent cohort of a few hundred donors, the cumulative frequency of public TCR beta family members distinguished carriers of CMV infection plus the relevant HLA type. The ex vivo response was dominated by HLA-C-restricted CMV-specific TCR beta clonotypes, and the single most frequent clonotype in two of eight donors was supplied by these HLA-C-restricted clonotypes.

The clonotype was recovered from a human donor in good health (CMV status not recorded). Some clones in this sample may be carry-over from other donors' samples. Sample: cultured CD8+ T cells from PBMCs, taken from culture after CMV antigen stimulation. This chain joins TRBV19 to TRBJ2-3; too little of a D gene remains to name it. In nucleotide form, the sequence is TGTGCCAGTATTGCCACCACCCACCGCACAGATACGCAGTATTTT. Translated, it reads CASIATTHRTDTQYF. Joined to the reference TRBV19 and TRBJ2-3 proteins, this CDR3 gives the full variable domain: DGGITQSPKYLFRKEGQNVTLSCEQNLNHDAMYWYRQDPGQGLRLIYYSQIVNDFQKGDIAEGYSVSREKKESFPLTVTSAQKNPTAFYLCASIATTHRTDTQYFGPGTRLTVL.